This TCR beta chain stems from a study of Ad26.COV2.S vaccination and SARS-CoV-2 variants. Whole-study context: Ad26.COV2.S, an intramuscular injection, was given once or twice 56 days apart.

The study, taken as a whole, reports: The study found higher spike-specific TCR breadth in vaccine than placebo recipients.

Treatment in this sample: about 20 received Ad26.COV2.S at low or high dose, single or two shots; roughly five received placebo; per-sample allocation not given. Vaccine and placebo recipients were sampled on day 63 after the first injection. A word on this clone: Its antigen is as yet unknown.

Data came from immunoSEQ multiplex PCR; TCRdb stores just in-frame clones and leaves some out. The sample lists around 300,000 clones; approximately 86% were seen once. Per germline, CDR1 LNHDA and CDR2 SQIVND (reference sequence). The CDR3 covers 16 residues. J gave up 4 bases and V 6 bases, and 13 bases lay outside the gene matches. The sample consisted of peripheral blood, taken in a trial of Ad26.COV2.S vaccine versus placebo. This receptor was obtained from a person aged 18-65 years who received the Ad26.COV2.S COVID-19 vaccine or a placebo. The V gene is TRBV19, the J gene TRBJ1-2, with 8 positions matching TRBD1. Here the CDR3 reads CASSPIPTGAPYGYTF. The CDR3 DNA follows: TGTGCCAGTAGCCCTATCCCGACAGGGGCCCCCTATGGCTACACCTTC.